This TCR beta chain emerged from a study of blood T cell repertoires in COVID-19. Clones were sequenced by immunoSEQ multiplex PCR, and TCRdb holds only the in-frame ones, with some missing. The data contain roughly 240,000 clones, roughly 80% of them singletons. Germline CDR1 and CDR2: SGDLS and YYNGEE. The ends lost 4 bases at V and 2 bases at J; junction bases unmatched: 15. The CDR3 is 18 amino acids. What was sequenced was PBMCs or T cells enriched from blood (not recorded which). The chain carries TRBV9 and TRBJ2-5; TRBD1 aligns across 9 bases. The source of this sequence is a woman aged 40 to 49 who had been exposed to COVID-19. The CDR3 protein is CASSPTHGTGYRQETQYF. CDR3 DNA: TGTGCCAGCAGCCCGACGCATGGGACAGGGTATCGGCAAGAGACCCAGTACTTC.